Presented here are 20 T cell receptor beta chains from one specimen sequenced in a study of cytomegalovirus exposure and HLA in healthy donors. The PCR contained 60 Vbeta and 13 Jbeta primers. TCRdb keeps only in-frame clones here, not all; method: immunoSEQ multiplex PCR. The table has fewer than 100,000 clones, about 80% seen once. Sequencing input: PBMCs. The source is a man aged 55 to 70 in good health and CMV-seropositive.

The chain is built from TRBV7-6 and TRBJ2-7; possible D gene TRBD1, 6 bases. Germline V gene lookup returns CDR1 SGHVS and CDR2 FNYEAQ. V was clipped by 4 bases and J by 4 bases, with 11 bases between them. The CDR3 runs to 13 residues. DNA for the CDR3: TGTGCCAGCAGCTCGGAGACAGGTTACGAGCAGTACTTC. This encodes CASSSETGYEQYF.

The V call is TRBV28, the J call TRBJ1-1; D not resolved. The CDR3 loop spans 16 amino acids. The germline V and J ends were trimmed by 7 bases and 1 base, with 19 bases remaining between them. Per germline, CDR1 MDHEN and CDR2 SYDVKM. The CDR3, as DNA: TGTGCCAGCAACTACCCAACAAGGCGGGAGAACACTGAAGCTTTCTTT. Its protein is CASNYPTRRENTEAFF.

There are a few counts of this clone. The chain links TRBV9 to TRBJ1-5, with TRBD1 as a possible D gene (5 bases). Germline V CDR1 and CDR2: SGDLS, YYNGEE. The CDR3 has 20 amino acids. V dropped 0 bases and J dropped 3 bases, with 25 bases sitting between them. The DNA for the CDR3 is TGTGCCAGCAGCGTAGCATTGGGCCCCTCACAGGTGGCGAACAATCAGCCCCAGCATTTT. Encoded protein: CASSVALGPSQVANNQPQHF.

Only a few counts were recorded for this clone. This sequence joins TRBV5-4 and TRBJ2-7, with 12 bases matching TRBD2. Germline trimming cut 4 bases from V and 7 bases from J; bases unmatched to any gene: 9. This CDR3 is 15 amino acids long. CDR1 SGHNT and CDR2 YYREEE come from the germline V gene (reference sequence). DNA of the CDR3: TGTGCCAGCAGCGCTTCTAGCGGGGGGGCGAGGGAGCAGTACTTC. It yields the protein CASSASSGGAREQYF.

The chain carries TRBV5-1 and TRBJ2-2; TRBD1 matches at 7 bases. The CDR3 is made up of 15 amino acids. Per the germline V gene, CDR1 is SGHRS and CDR2 is YFSETQ. J lost 3 bases, V lost 4 bases, and 6 bases had no gene match. This CDR3 reads CASSARGWDTGELFF. CDR3 sequence (DNA): TGCGCCAGCAGCGCCAGGGGGTGGGACACCGGGGAGCTGTTTTTT.

The chain is built from TRBV5-1 and TRBJ2-1, with D tentatively TRBD1 (6 bases). This CDR3 region has 16 residues. V lost 3 bases to trimming and J lost 2 bases, with 15 bases between them. Germline assignment: CDR1 SGHRS and CDR2 YFSETQ. The CDR3 loop is CASSWSFRGAYNEQFF. As DNA, the CDR3 is TGCGCCAGCAGCTGGTCATTCAGGGGCGCCTACAATGAGCAGTTCTTC.

The chain has TRBV5-1 and TRBJ2-3; no clear D. Per germline, CDR1 SGHRS and CDR2 YFSETQ. Trimming shortened V by 2 bases and J by 4 bases, and 11 bases separated the two germline ends. The CDR3 consists of 14 residues. The CDR3 region has the DNA TGCGCCAGCAGCTTAAGAGCCTTAGCAGATACGCAGTATTTT. This translates into CASSLRALADTQYF.

CDR3 sequence (DNA): TGTGCCAGCAGCAGCCGGGACAGGGGAAAATACGAGCAGTACTTC. Translation: CASSSRDRGKYEQYF. The J gene is TRBJ2-7, the V gene TRBV7-9; 10 bases match TRBD1. CDR3 length: 15 amino acids. Germline loops: CDR1 SEHNR, CDR2 FQNEAQ (reference sequence). Germline trimming cut 5 bases from V and 4 bases from J; bases unmatched to any gene: 8.

The chain couples TRBV5-6 to TRBJ1-4, with D unclear. Germline-derived CDR1 and CDR2 are SGHDT and YYEEEE. The germline V and J ends were trimmed by 0 bases and 1 base, with 10 bases remaining between them. The CDR3 covers 16 residues. This chain's CDR3 is CASSLGNSLTNEKLFF. CDR3 nucleotides: TGTGCCAGCAGCTTGGGTAACAGCTTAACTAATGAAAAACTGTTTTTT.

The rearrangement links TRBV11-2 to TRBJ1-2, with a weak D call TRBD1 (5 bases). Germline V lookup: CDR1 SGHAT, CDR2 FQNNGV. V was clipped by 5 bases and J by 5 bases, with 18 bases between them. This CDR3 comprises 15 residues. The CDR3 loop is CASSRIGAENYGYTF. CDR3 coding DNA: TGTGCCAGCAGCCGAATAGGGGCGGAAAATTATGGCTACACCTTC.

The chain joins TRBV11-2 to TRBJ2-1; 8 bases fit TRBD1. The trim removed 1 base at V and 6 bases at J, leaving 5 bases unmatched. The germline V gene encodes CDR1 SGHAT and CDR2 FQNNGV. The CDR3 has 15 residues. CDR3 sequence: CASSLARGRPNEQFF. In nucleotides, the CDR3 is TGTGCCAGCAGCTTAGCCAGGGGGCGGCCCAATGAGCAGTTCTTC.

This clone was picked up a small number of times. The chain links TRBV6-4 to TRBJ1-2, with 7 bases identical to TRBD1. This CDR3 comprises 12 residues. Germline trimming cut 6 bases from V and 7 bases from J; bases unmatched to any gene: 5. The germline V gene has CDR1 MRHNA and CDR2 SNTAGT. The CDR3 region is CASSGTAGGYTF. CDR3 bases: TGTGCCAGCAGCGGGACAGCCGGTGGCTACACCTTC.

This chain uses TRBV2 with TRBJ2-7; a possible D gene is TRBD2 (6 bases). V dropped 3 bases and J dropped 7 bases, with 16 bases sitting between them. Germline CDR1 SNHLY, CDR2 FYNNEI. The CDR3 runs 14 residues. CDR3 region: CASSESLATGEQYF. The CDR3 nucleotides are TGTGCCAGCAGTGAGAGTCTAGCGACGGGTGAGCAGTACTTC.

The chain couples TRBV19 to TRBJ2-7; 10 bases align to TRBD1. The CDR3 runs to 15 residues. The germline CDR1 and CDR2 sequences are LNHDA and SQIVND (reference sequence). The V segment lost 5 bases and the J segment 5 bases; nucleotides outside the gene matches: 9. The CDR3, as DNA: TGTGCCAGTAGTTCCCCGGGACAGGGGTTCAACGAGCAGTACTTC. It translates to CASSSPGQGFNEQYF.

This rearrangement joins TRBV7-2 to TRBJ1-2; TRBD1 is a possible D gene (6 bases). The germline CDR1 and CDR2 sequences are SGHTA and FQGNSA. Trimming took 1 base from V and 6 from J, leaving 12 bases between them. This CDR3 spans 14 amino acids. CDR3 sequence: CASSLEGGGHGYTF. CDR3 nucleotides: TGTGCCAGCAGCTTAGAAGGGGGGGGGCATGGCTACACCTTC.

The chain combines TRBV11-2 with TRBJ2-1; 7 bases are shared with TRBD1. Germline CDR1 is SGHAT and CDR2 is FQNNGV. V lost 5 bases and J lost 8; bases outside the gene matches: 9. This CDR3 has 14 residues. DNA of the CDR3: TGTGCCAGCAGCACCTACAGGGGTTCGCATGAGCAGTTCTTC. As protein: CASSTYRGSHEQFF. Combining the CDR3 with reference TRBV11-2 and TRBJ2-1 gives the whole variable domain EAGVAQSPRYKIIEKRQSVAFWCNPISGHATLYWYQQILGQGPKLLIQFQNNGVVDDSQLPKDRFSAERLKGVDSTLKIQPAKLEDSAVYLCASSTYRGSHEQFFGPGTRLTVL.

This chain joins TRBV2 and TRBJ1-5; 7 positions agree with TRBD1. J gave up 3 bases and V 2 bases, and 4 bases lay outside the gene matches. The V gene's germline CDR1 is SNHLY and CDR2 FYNNEI. The CDR3 totals 15 residues. The CDR3 nucleotides read TGTGCCAGCAGTGAAAGTGGGACAGTCAATCAGCCCCAGCATTTT. It yields the protein CASSESGTVNQPQHF.

The chain has TRBV18 and TRBJ2-2; D is undetermined. The CDR3 sequence is 16 residues long. CDR1 and CDR2 (germline): KGHSH, LQKENI. V was clipped by 3 bases and J by 0 bases, with 11 bases between them. CDR3 in amino acids: CASSPFTFANTGELFF. CDR3 sequence (DNA): TGTGCCAGCTCACCGTTTACTTTCGCGAACACCGGGGAGCTGTTTTTT.

This chain uses TRBV30 with TRBJ1-3; 7 nucleotides match TRBD1. V was clipped by 3 bases and J by 4 bases; unmatched bases: 9. The CDR3 is made up of 15 amino acids. Germline values: CDR1 GTSNPN, CDR2 SVGIG (reference sequence). CDR3 loop: CAWSPGTVTGNTIYF. CDR3 sequence (DNA): TGTGCCTGGAGCCCCGGGACAGTGACCGGAAACACCATATATTTT.

V is TRBV7-2 and J is TRBJ1-5; D is possibly TRBD1 (5 bases). Looked up from germline, CDR1 is SGHTA and CDR2 is FQGNSA. V was clipped by 0 bases and J by 6 bases, with 15 bases between them. The CDR3 length is 16 residues. CDR3 DNA sequence: TGTGCCAGCAGCTTAGCGGGGAGGGAGAGGGGTCAGCCCCAGCATTTT. The encoded protein is CASSLAGRERGQPQHF.